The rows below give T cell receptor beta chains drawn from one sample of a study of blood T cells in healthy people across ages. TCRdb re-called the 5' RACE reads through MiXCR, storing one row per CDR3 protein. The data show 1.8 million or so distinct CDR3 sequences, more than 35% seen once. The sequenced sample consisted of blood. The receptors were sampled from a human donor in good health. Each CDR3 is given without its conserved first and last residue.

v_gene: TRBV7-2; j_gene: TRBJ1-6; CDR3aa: ASSTDRGVSPLH
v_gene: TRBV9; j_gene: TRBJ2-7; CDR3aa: ASSVLGAGTYEQY
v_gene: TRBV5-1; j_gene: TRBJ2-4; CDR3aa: ASSHDTGRNNEQY
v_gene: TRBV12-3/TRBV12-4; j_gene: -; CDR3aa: ASSLPRTGFDEQY
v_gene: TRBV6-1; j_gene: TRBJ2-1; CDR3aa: ASSPSGPNEQF
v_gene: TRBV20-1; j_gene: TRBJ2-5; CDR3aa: SARKQGQLGETQY
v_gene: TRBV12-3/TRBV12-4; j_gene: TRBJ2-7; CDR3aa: ASSFSGTRVYEQY
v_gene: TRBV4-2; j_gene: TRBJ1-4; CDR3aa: ASRPTGDNEKLF
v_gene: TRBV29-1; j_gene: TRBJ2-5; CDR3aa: SVDRNRGQETQY
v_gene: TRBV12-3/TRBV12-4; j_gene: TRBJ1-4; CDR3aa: ASSGETRGGPNEKLF
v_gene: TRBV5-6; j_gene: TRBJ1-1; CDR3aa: ASSLDLAQEAF
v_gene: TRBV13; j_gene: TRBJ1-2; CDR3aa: ASSLEILGQGNYGYT
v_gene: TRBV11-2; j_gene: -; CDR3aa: ASSLTSGVILAKIIQY
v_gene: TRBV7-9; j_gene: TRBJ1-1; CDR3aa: ASSLDLYQAF
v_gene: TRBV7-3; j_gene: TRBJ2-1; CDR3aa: ASSLRPGEQF
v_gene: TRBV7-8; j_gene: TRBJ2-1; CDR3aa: ASEGGAYNEQF
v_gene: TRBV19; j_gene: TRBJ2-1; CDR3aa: ASSPTGTMGEQF